Listed below are T cell receptor beta chains from one sample, sequenced in a study of T cell responses to AZD1222 COVID-19 vaccine. Only in-frame clones appear in the TCRdb table, and some are missing; sequencing was by immunoSEQ multiplex PCR. The table records 120,000 to 150,000 clones, around 91% of them present only once. Sequenced material: peripheral blood, taken on day 0 of AZD1222 vaccination. These receptors originate from an adult in good health. CDR3s include the opening cysteine and the closing phenylalanine or tryptophan. A D gene is named only where the DNA matches it firmly. A clone size is listed for some rows: how often the clone was seen (once, few, many), or a class if it is expanded.

clone size: .
J gene: TRBJ1-1
V gene: TRBV6-5
D gene: .
CDR3 DNA: TGTGCCAGCAGTTACTCGACGGTGAACACTGAAGCTTTCTTT
CDR3 protein: CASSYSTVNTEAFF

clone size: once
J gene: TRBJ2-2
V gene: TRBV19
D gene: .
CDR3 DNA: TGTGCCAGTGAGGAATTTCGATGGCTGTTTTTT
CDR3 protein: CASEEFRWLFF

clone size: .
J gene: TRBJ1-5
V gene: TRBV15
D gene: .
CDR3 DNA: TGTGCCACCAGCAGAGACGGCCCGTTTGGTCAGCCCCAGCATTTT
CDR3 protein: CATSRDGPFGQPQHF

clone size: .
J gene: TRBJ2-1
V gene: TRBV4-2
D gene: .
CDR3 DNA: TGTGCCAGCAGCCAAGTGGGCGACAATGAGCAGTTCTTC
CDR3 protein: CASSQVGDNEQFF

clone size: .
J gene: TRBJ2-5
V gene: TRBV14
D gene: TRBD1
CDR3 DNA: TGTGCCAGCAGCCGGCAGCAGGGGGAAGAGACCCAGTACTTC
CDR3 protein: CASSRQQGEETQYF

clone size: .
J gene: TRBJ1-5
V gene: TRBV6-5
D gene: .
CDR3 DNA: TGTGCCAGCAGCCTCAGGTTTGGGTCCAATCAGCCCCAGCATTTT
CDR3 protein: CASSLRFGSNQPQHF

clone size: .
J gene: TRBJ1-5
V gene: TRBV5-8
D gene: TRBD1
CDR3 DNA: TGTGCCAGCAGCTTGAGGGGGCTTCAGCCCCAGCATTTT
CDR3 protein: CASSLRGLQPQHF

clone size: .
J gene: TRBJ1-1
V gene: TRBV3-1/TRBV3-2
D gene: .
CDR3 DNA: TGTGCCAGCAGCCAGGGGGGAAAAGTATACACTGAAGCTTTCTTT
CDR3 protein: CASSQGGKVYTEAFF

clone size: once
J gene: TRBJ1-6
V gene: TRBV15
D gene: .
CDR3 DNA: TGTGCCACCAGCACCACCAGCCGACAGGCGAACTCCTATAATTCACCCCTCCACTTT
CDR3 protein: CATSTTSRQANSYNSPLHF

clone size: .
J gene: TRBJ1-4
V gene: TRBV7-3
D gene: .
CDR3 DNA: TGTGCCAGCAGCCCCCCCGAGGGAAAACTGTTTTTT
CDR3 protein: CASSPPEGKLFF

clone size: .
J gene: TRBJ2-5
V gene: TRBV10-3
D gene: .
CDR3 DNA: TGTGCCATCAGTGTTAGCGGTGATCAAGAGACCCAGTACTTC
CDR3 protein: CAISVSGDQETQYF

clone size: .
J gene: TRBJ2-3
V gene: TRBV7-6
D gene: TRBD2
CDR3 DNA: TGTGCCAGCGGGGACATAGCGGGAGGATCAGATACGCAGTATTTT
CDR3 protein: CASGDIAGGSDTQYF

clone size: .
J gene: TRBJ2-2
V gene: TRBV2
D gene: TRBD2
CDR3 DNA: TGTGCCAGCACTTCTAGCGGGAACACCGGGGAGCTGTTTTTT
CDR3 protein: CASTSSGNTGELFF

clone size: .
J gene: TRBJ2-7
V gene: TRBV7-2
D gene: .
CDR3 DNA: TGTGCCAGCAGTTCCGACAACCTCGAATACGAGCAGTACTTC
CDR3 protein: CASSSDNLEYEQYF

clone size: .
J gene: TRBJ1-3
V gene: TRBV10-2
D gene: .
CDR3 DNA: TGCGCCAGCAGTGAGTCGGTCCGTACTGGAAACACCATATATTTT
CDR3 protein: CASSESVRTGNTIYF

clone size: .
J gene: TRBJ2-3
V gene: TRBV5-1
D gene: TRBD2
CDR3 DNA: TGCGCCAGCAGCCGGAGGACTAGCGGGAAAAGCACAGATACGCAGTATTTT
CDR3 protein: CASSRRTSGKSTDTQYF

clone size: .
J gene: TRBJ1-1
V gene: TRBV11-1
D gene: .
CDR3 DNA: TGTGCCAGCAGCCCACGGACAGCCAACACTGAAGCTTTCTTT
CDR3 protein: CASSPRTANTEAFF

clone size: .
J gene: TRBJ1-1
V gene: TRBV15
D gene: .
CDR3 DNA: TGTGCCACCAGCAGAGGCAGGGCACCGAACACTGAAGCTTTCTTT
CDR3 protein: CATSRGRAPNTEAFF

clone size: .
J gene: TRBJ1-1
V gene: TRBV5-1
D gene: .
CDR3 DNA: TGCGCCAGCAGAAAACAATCGAACACTGAAGCTTTCTTT
CDR3 protein: CASRKQSNTEAFF

clone size: .
J gene: TRBJ2-7
V gene: TRBV12-3/TRBV12-4
D gene: .
CDR3 DNA: TGTGCCAGCAGTTTCGGCGGTGAGCAGTACTTC
CDR3 protein: CASSFGGEQYF

clone size: .
J gene: TRBJ2-1
V gene: TRBV18
D gene: TRBD2
CDR3 DNA: TGTGCCAGCTCACCCCCCGGGACTAGCTTTTACAATGAGCAGTTCTTC
CDR3 protein: CASSPPGTSFYNEQFF

clone size: .
J gene: TRBJ2-7
V gene: TRBV27
D gene: .
CDR3 DNA: TGTGCCAGCAGTGTGAATGGCTACGAGCAGTACTTC
CDR3 protein: CASSVNGYEQYF

clone size: .
J gene: TRBJ2-2
V gene: TRBV5-1
D gene: TRBD1
CDR3 DNA: TGCGCCAGCAGAAAGGGGGACAGCACCAACACCGGGGAGCTGTTTTTT
CDR3 protein: CASRKGDSTNTGELFF